This T cell receptor beta chain was captured by sequencing in a study of blood T cell repertoires in COVID-19. Study background: T cells, B-cell-depleted T cells, or PBMCs supplied cDNA or gDNA.

Trimming cost V 7 bases and J 4 bases, with 16 bases left between them. The germline CDR1 and CDR2 sequences are SEHNR and FQNEAQ (reference sequence). The CDR3 is 14 amino acids. Clones were read by immunoSEQ multiplex PCR, and TCRdb kept only the in-frame ones, dropping some. This sample has under 200,000 clones, with about 80% found just once. The specimen was peripheral blood. This receptor was obtained from a human donor with acute or convalescent COVID-19. The donor label of this sample is uncertain. The chain carries TRBV7-9 and TRBJ1-2; D not resolved. Written as DNA, the CDR3 is TGTGCCAGCACACGAGCGGGCACCTTCTATGGCTACACCTTC. Translation: CASTRAGTFYGYTF.